A selection of T cell receptor beta chains follows, all from one sample in a study of patients and donors after allogeneic stem cell transplantation. TCRdb re-called the RT-PCR reads with MiXCR, one entry per CDR3 protein. The sample yields a few hundred thousand distinct CDR3 sequences, 13% to 15% seen once. The sample was blood, either unsorted or a sorted T cell fraction (not recorded which). The source of these receptors is a human donor who was either an allogeneic HSCT recipient or a stem cell or donor lymphocyte infusion donor (not recorded which). It is not recorded whose cells these are; they may come from a transplant donor. The CDR3 runs from the conserved cysteine through the conserved F or W. The D gene is left open where the match is weak. Clone size, where shown, is once, few, many, or a class for clones that have expanded.

abundance,v_gene,d_gene,j_gene,CDR3nt,CDR3aa
NA,TRBV3-1,NA,TRBJ2-7,TGTGCCAGCAGCCAAGGAAGACGCTCCTACGAGCAGTACTTC,CASSQGRRSYEQYF
few,TRBV2,NA,TRBJ2-3,TGTGCCAGCAGTGAAGTGGTGGGACACACAGATACGCAGTATTTT,CASSEVVGHTDTQYF
few,TRBV5-4,TRBD1,TRBJ2-7,TGTGCCAGCAGCCATGACAGGGGCTACGAGCAGTACTTC,CASSHDRGYEQYF
few,TRBV30,TRBD2,TRBJ2-1,TGTGCCTGGAAGGGGACTAGCGGTATGAATGAGCAGTTCTTC,CAWKGTSGMNEQFF
many,TRBV5-1,NA,TRBJ2-6,TGCGCCAGCAGCCTCCAATGGAGCTCTGGGGCCAACGTCCTGACTTTC,CASSLQWSSGANVLTF
NA,TRBV9,NA,TRBJ1-6,TGTGCCAGCCGAACAGAGACCTATTCACCCCTCCACTTT,CASRTETYSPLHF
NA,TRBV12-3/TRBV12-4,NA,TRBJ2-5,TGTGCCAGCAGTACTACAGCGGTACAGACCCAGTACTTC,CASSTTAVQTQYF
NA,TRBV20-1,NA,TRBJ2-1,TGCAGTGCTAGAGCGAGCTTAGAGCAGTTCTTC,CSARASLEQFF
many,TRBV5-1,TRBD1,TRBJ1-6,TGCGCCAGCAGCCCCGGACAGGACTATTCACCCCTCCACTTT,CASSPGQDYSPLHF
many,TRBV19,NA,TRBJ2-5,TGTGCCAGTAGTATAGCCGAGGACGCCGCCCCCCAGTACTTC,CASSIAEDAAPQYF
many,TRBV5-6,NA,TRBJ1-2,TGTGCCAGCAGCCAACTTCAGGACGGAGAGGACTATGGCTACACCTTC,CASSQLQDGEDYGYTF
NA,TRBV2,NA,TRBJ2-3,TGTGCCAGCAGTGCTAGAAACCCCTTGAGGGTAGATACGCAGTATTTT,CASSARNPLRVDTQYF
few,TRBV7-2,NA,TRBJ2-5,TGTGCCAGCAGCTTAGTCCCCGGGAGAGGTCGAGAGACCCAGTACTTC,CASSLVPGRGRETQYF
few,TRBV19,NA,TRBJ2-6,TGTGCCAGTAGGCCCTTGGGCTCTGGGGCCAACGTCCTGACTTTC,CASRPLGSGANVLTF
many,TRBV12-3/TRBV12-4,NA,TRBJ2-3,TGTGCCAGCAGTTTAACCCACGCAGATACGCAGTATTTT,CASSLTHADTQYF
many,TRBV5-1,TRBD2,TRBJ2-1,TGCGCCAGCAGCGAAGGACTAGCGGGAGGACCCAATGAGCAGTTCTTC,CASSEGLAGGPNEQFF